What follows are 21 T cell receptor beta chains derived from one specimen sequenced in a study of cytomegalovirus exposure and HLA in healthy donors. Only in-frame clones appear in the TCRdb table, and some are missing; sequencing was by immunoSEQ multiplex PCR. The sample consists of more than 90,000 clones, approximately 88% of them appearing once. The specimen was PBMCs. The source is a young man in good health and CMV-seronegative.

The J gene is TRBJ1-2, the V gene TRBV10-3; D remains unclear. Germline V gene sequence: CDR1 ENHRY, CDR2 SYGVKD. V gave up 10 bases and J gave up 8 bases, with 23 bases separating them. The CDR3 is 14 residues long. CDR3 region: CATSSALIGEGYTF. CDR3 nucleotide sequence: TGTGCCACCTCGAGTGCCCTGATTGGGGAGGGCTACACCTTC.

The chain couples TRBV7-6 to TRBJ1-1; 9 bases are a match to TRBD1. Germline V gives CDR1 SGHVS, CDR2 FNYEAQ. The CDR3 totals 14 residues. V dropped 0 bases and J dropped 9; count of bases not matched to a gene: 5. CDR3 nucleotide sequence: TGTGCCAGCAGCTTAGCGGAGGACAGGGGACAAGCTTTCTTT. It encodes CASSLAEDRGQAFF.

The chain employs TRBV7-2 and TRBJ2-3; no clear D gene. V was clipped by 4 bases and J by 11 bases, with 19 bases between them. This CDR3 spans 14 amino acids. Per the germline V gene, CDR1 is SGHTA and CDR2 is FQGNSA. CDR3 sequence: CASSSAGTQIKQYF. For the CDR3, the DNA is TGTGCCAGCAGCTCTGCTGGTACACAGATAAAGCAGTATTTT.

The chain uses TRBV10-1 and TRBJ2-5, with D possibly TRBD1 on 6 matching bases. The germline gives CDR1 WNHNN, CDR2 SYGVQD (reference sequence). There are 14 residues in the CDR3. Trimming left V 6 bases short and J 2 bases short, with 13 bases between. In DNA, the CDR3 is TGCGCCAGCAGCACAGGGCTTGGACAAGAGACCCAGTACTTC. Protein sequence: CASSTGLGQETQYF.

This clone has only one observation. One junction end does not reproduce the germline sequence, and a read error may be involved. The CDR3 loop is CASSSPQEPPRQYEEHF. CDR3 sequence (DNA): TGTGCCAGCAGCTCCCCCCAGGAACCACCACGCCAATACGAAGAGCACTTC. J is TRBJ2-7 and V is TRBV5-5; D not certain. The CDR3 loop spans 17 amino acids. Germline V lookup: CDR1 SGHKS, CDR2 YYEKEE (reference sequence). Together with reference TRBV5-5 and TRBJ2-7, the CDR3 gives the full variable domain: DAGVTQSPTHLIKTRGQQVTLRCSPISGHKSVSWYQQVLGQGPQFIFQYYEKEERGRGNFPDRFSARQFPNYSSELNVNALLLGDSALYLCASSSPQEPPRQYEEHFGPGTRLTVT.

The chain combines TRBV5-6 with TRBJ1-1; the match to TRBD1 covers 8 bases. The CDR3 contains 14 residues. Germline V gene sequence: CDR1 SGHDT, CDR2 YYEEEE. The V gene end was trimmed by 4 bases and the J gene end by 0 bases; junction bases not matched to a gene: 2. The CDR3 is CASSLGQVNTEAFF. Here the CDR3 DNA reads TGTGCCAGCAGCCTGGGACAGGTGAACACTGAAGCTTTCTTT.

This clone occurred a few times. This chain uses TRBV7-2 with TRBJ1-2, with TRBD1 identical over 8 bases. The CDR3 length is 14 residues. Germline lookup yields CDR1 SGHTA and CDR2 FQGNSA. V lost 4 bases, J lost 2 bases, and 3 bases stayed unmatched. For the CDR3, the DNA is TGTGCCAGCAGCTCCCGGACAGGGAACTATGGCTACACCTTC. Translated, it gives CASSSRTGNYGYTF.

J is TRBJ1-6 and V is TRBV28; D perhaps matches TRBD1 (5 bases). This CDR3 comprises 15 residues. CDR1 and CDR2 (germline): MDHEN, SYDVKM. V lost 3 bases and J lost 8, with 14 bases in between. The CDR3 DNA is TGTGCCAGCAGTTTTACCCAAGGGGTGGATTCACCCCTCCACTTT. Translating it yields CASSFTQGVDSPLHF.

V is TRBV10-2 and J is TRBJ2-3; D is unresolved. The length of the CDR3 is 14 residues. The V end lost 2 bases, the J end lost 0 bases, and 6 bases lay between the germline ends. CDR1 WSHSY and CDR2 SAAADI come from the germline V gene. This CDR3 reads CASSEGGSTDTQYF. As DNA, the CDR3 is TGCGCCAGCAGTGAGGGCGGAAGCACAGATACGCAGTATTTT.

The DNA of the CDR3 is TGTGCCAGCAGGCTGACTAGCGGGACCCCTTCCGAGCAGTACTTC. As protein: CASRLTSGTPSEQYF. The J gene is TRBJ2-7, the V gene TRBV6-5; 11 nucleotides align to TRBD2. There are 15 residues in the CDR3. Germline CDR1 is MNHEY and CDR2 is SVGAGI. V lost 6 bases and J lost 6; bases outside the gene matches: 10.

The chain carries TRBV10-3 and TRBJ2-7; perhaps TRBD1 as D (5 bases). Between the trimmed V and J ends, which lost 3 bases and 5 bases, there was a span of 14 bases. Germline V CDR1 and CDR2: ENHRY, SYGVKD. The CDR3 covers 14 residues. The CDR3 DNA reads TGTGCCATCAGTGACTTTGGGGCCCGGAACGAGCAGTACTTC. It encodes CAISDFGARNEQYF.

The chain combines TRBV6-5 with TRBJ1-5, with 7 bases aligning to TRBD1. The CDR3 sequence is 16 residues long. V shed 4 bases, J shed 4 bases, and the junction held 10 bases outside the gene matches. Germline V gene sequence: CDR1 MNHEY, CDR2 SVGAGI. CDR3 DNA: TGTGCCAGCAGTTCCTACCTAGACAGGGAAAATCAGCCCCAGCATTTT. This translates into CASSSYLDRENQPQHF.

The chain carries TRBV6-1 and TRBJ2-7, with 9 nucleotides matching TRBD1. The V segment lost 2 bases and the J segment 5 bases; nucleotides outside the gene matches: 4. The CDR3 loop spans 14 amino acids. The germline V gene has CDR1 MNHNS and CDR2 SASEGT. The CDR3 region has the DNA TGTGCCAGCAGTGAACCCAACAGGGGGCACGAGCAGTACTTC. Its translation: CASSEPNRGHEQYF.

The chain recombines TRBV18 with TRBJ2-7; a weak D match, TRBD2 (5 bases). The CDR3 is 16 residues long. Per germline, CDR1 KGHSH and CDR2 LQKENI. V gave up 2 bases and J gave up 2 bases, with 16 bases separating them. CDR3 in DNA: TGTGCCAGCTCACCAACTCTGGCGGGCCCAACCTACGAGCAGTACTTC. Residues: CASSPTLAGPTYEQYF.

The chain uses TRBV29-1 and TRBJ1-1; no clear D. The V gene's germline CDR1 is SQVTM and CDR2 ANQGSEA. The V end was cut by 3 bases, the J end by 1 base, with 12 bases between. The CDR3 has 14 residues. CDR3 sequence reads: CSVELRTGNTEAFF. CDR3 DNA: TGCAGCGTTGAGTTACGAACTGGGAACACTGAAGCTTTCTTT.

CDR3 residues: CASSYEFGRMANEQFF. The CDR3 DNA reads TGTGCCAGCAGTTACGAGTTTGGCAGGATGGCCAATGAGCAGTTCTTC. The chain couples TRBV6-5 to TRBJ2-1; no firm D call. V was pared by 2 bases and J by 6 bases, with 17 bases between. This CDR3 contains 16 residues. The germline CDR1 and CDR2 sequences are MNHEY and SVGAGI.

V gene TRBV7-2 combines with J gene TRBJ2-7; D call uncertain. V lost 3 bases and J 6 bases, leaving 9 bases between the germline ends. Looked up from germline, CDR1 is SGHTA and CDR2 is FQGNSA. The CDR3 has 12 amino acids. The CDR3 coding sequence is TGTGCCAGCAGCTTTCAGGCCGGCGAGCAGTACTTC. Its translation: CASSFQAGEQYF.

This clone was recorded only once. This chain joins TRBV5-1 and TRBJ2-7; 8 positions match TRBD2. The CDR3 spans 13 residues. CDR1 and CDR2 from the germline V gene are SGHRS and YFSETQ. The J segment lost 3 bases and the V segment lost 5 bases, leaving 4 bases of the junction unmatched. CDR3 protein: CASRLAEIYEQYF. CDR3 in DNA: TGCGCCAGCAGACTAGCGGAGATCTACGAGCAGTACTTC. Looking up the rest from reference TRBV5-1 and TRBJ2-7 gives the full variable domain: KAGVTQTPRYLIKTRGQQVTLSCSPISGHRSVSWYQQTPGQGLQFLFEYFSETQRNKGNFPGRFSGRQFSNSRSEMNVSTLELGDSALYLCASRLAEIYEQYFGPGTRLTVT.

The chain carries TRBV30 and TRBJ2-1; D is perhaps TRBD1 (6 bases). V was trimmed by 0 bases and J by 3 bases, leaving 12 bases between them. Germline V lookup: CDR1 GTSNPN, CDR2 SVGIG (reference sequence). CDR3 length equals 15 residues. DNA for the CDR3: TGTGCCTGGAGTGTAGTGGGACAATACTACAATGAGCAGTTCTTC. Translated: CAWSVVGQYYNEQFF.

This rearrangement joins TRBV11-2 to TRBJ2-1; 8 bases line up with TRBD2. The V gene end was trimmed by 1 base and the J gene end by 5 bases; junction bases not matched to a gene: 4. The CDR3 runs to 15 residues. Germline loops: CDR1 SGHAT, CDR2 FQNNGV. The CDR3 DNA follows: TGTGCCAGCAGCTTAGTAACGGGAGGGAACAATGAGCAGTTCTTC. It specifies CASSLVTGGNNEQFF.

This chain links TRBV30 with TRBJ1-1; no clear D. With 3 bases removed from V and 4 bases from J, the gap between germline ends came to 18 bases. CDR1 GTSNPN and CDR2 SVGIG come from the germline V gene (reference sequence). The CDR3 has 15 amino acids. The CDR3 DNA is TGTGCCTGGAGCTCGGGTCCGCGGGGTATCACTGAAGCTTTCTTT. This codes for CAWSSGPRGITEAFF.